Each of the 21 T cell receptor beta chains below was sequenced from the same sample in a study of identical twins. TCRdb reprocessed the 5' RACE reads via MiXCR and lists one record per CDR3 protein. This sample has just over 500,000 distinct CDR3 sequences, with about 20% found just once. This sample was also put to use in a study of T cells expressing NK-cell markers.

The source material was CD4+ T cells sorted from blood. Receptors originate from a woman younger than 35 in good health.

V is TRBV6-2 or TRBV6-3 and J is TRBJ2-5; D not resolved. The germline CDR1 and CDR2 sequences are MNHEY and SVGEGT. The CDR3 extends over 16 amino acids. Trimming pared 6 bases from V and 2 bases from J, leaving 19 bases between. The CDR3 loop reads CASRQRLRQRQETQYF. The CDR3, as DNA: TGTGCCAGCAGACAGCGCTTGCGTCAGAGACAAGAGACCCAGTACTTC.

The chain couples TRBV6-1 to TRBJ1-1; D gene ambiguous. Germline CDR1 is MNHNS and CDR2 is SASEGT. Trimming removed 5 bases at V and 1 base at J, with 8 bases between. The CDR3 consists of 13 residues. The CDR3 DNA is TGTGCCAGCAGTAAGGATCGGAACACTGAAGCTTTCTTT. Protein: CASSKDRNTEAFF.

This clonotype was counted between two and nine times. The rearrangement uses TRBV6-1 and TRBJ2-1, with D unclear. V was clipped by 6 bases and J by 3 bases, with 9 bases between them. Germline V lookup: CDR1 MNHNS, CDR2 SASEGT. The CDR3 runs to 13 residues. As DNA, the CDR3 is TGTGCCAGCAGGCAACGGAACTACAATGAGCAGTTCTTC. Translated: CASRQRNYNEQFF.

The CDR3 is CASSVQGNSPLHF. CDR3 nucleotide sequence: TGTGCCAGCAGCGTCCAGGGGAATTCACCCCTCCACTTT. The chain couples TRBV9 to TRBJ1-6; D may be TRBD1 (6 bases). This CDR3 has 13 amino acids. Trimming stripped 2 bases from V and 7 bases from J, with 7 bases between. CDR1 and CDR2 (germline): SGDLS, YYNGEE.

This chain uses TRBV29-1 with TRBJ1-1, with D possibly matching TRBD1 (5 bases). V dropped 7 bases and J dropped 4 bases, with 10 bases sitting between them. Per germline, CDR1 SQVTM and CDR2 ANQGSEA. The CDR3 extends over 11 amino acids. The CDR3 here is CSGDSSTEAFF. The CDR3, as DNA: TGCAGCGGCGACAGCAGCACTGAAGCTTTCTTT. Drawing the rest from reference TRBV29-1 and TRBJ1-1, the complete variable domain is SAVISQKPSRDICQRGTSLTIQCQVDSQVTMMFWYRQQPGQSLTLIATANQGSEATYESGFVIDKFPISRPNLTFSTLTVSNMSPEDSSIYLCSGDSSTEAFFGQGTRLTVV.

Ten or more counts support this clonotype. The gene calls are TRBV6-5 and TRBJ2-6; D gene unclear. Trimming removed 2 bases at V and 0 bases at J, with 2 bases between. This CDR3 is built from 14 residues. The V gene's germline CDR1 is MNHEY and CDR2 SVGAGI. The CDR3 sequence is CASSYRSGANVLTF. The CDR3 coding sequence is TGTGCCAGCAGTTACCGCTCTGGGGCCAACGTCCTGACTTTC.

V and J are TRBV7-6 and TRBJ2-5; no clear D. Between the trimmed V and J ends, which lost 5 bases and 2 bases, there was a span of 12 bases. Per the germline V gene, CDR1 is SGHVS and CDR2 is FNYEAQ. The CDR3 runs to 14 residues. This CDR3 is CASSPLTVQETQYF. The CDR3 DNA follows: TGTGCCAGCAGCCCCCTGACTGTACAAGAGACCCAGTACTTC.

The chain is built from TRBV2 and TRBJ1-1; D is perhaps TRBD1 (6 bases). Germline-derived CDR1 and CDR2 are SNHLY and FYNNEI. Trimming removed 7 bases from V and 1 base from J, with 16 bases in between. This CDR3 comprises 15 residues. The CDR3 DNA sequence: TGTGCCAGCATTCGGGCAGGGGCTACGAACACTGAAGCTTTCTTT. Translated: CASIRAGATNTEAFF. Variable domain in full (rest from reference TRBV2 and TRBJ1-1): EPEVTQTPSHQVTQMGQEVILRCVPISNHLYFYWYRQILGQKVEFLVSFYNNEISEKSEIFDDQFSVERPDGSNFTLKIRSTKLEDSAMYFCASIRAGATNTEAFFGQGTRLTVV.

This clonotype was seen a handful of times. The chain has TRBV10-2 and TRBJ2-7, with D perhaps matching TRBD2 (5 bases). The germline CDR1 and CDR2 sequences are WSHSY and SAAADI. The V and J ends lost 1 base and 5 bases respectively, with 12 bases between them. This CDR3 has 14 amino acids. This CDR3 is CASSEYLAGHEQYF. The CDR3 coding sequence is TGCGCCAGCAGTGAGTACCTAGCTGGCCACGAGCAGTACTTC.

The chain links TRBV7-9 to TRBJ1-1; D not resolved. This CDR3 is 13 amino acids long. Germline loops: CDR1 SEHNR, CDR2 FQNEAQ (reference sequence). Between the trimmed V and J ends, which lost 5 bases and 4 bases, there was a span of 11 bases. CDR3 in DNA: TGTGCCAGCAGCCCACCCTCGACCACTGAAGCTTTCTTT. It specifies CASSPPSTTEAFF.

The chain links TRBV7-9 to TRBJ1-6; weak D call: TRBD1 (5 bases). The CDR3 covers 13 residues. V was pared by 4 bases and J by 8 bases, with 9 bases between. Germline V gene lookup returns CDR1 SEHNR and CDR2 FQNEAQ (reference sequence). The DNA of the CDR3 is TGTGCCAGCAGCTCCCAAGGGGATTCACCCCTCCACTTT. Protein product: CASSSQGDSPLHF.

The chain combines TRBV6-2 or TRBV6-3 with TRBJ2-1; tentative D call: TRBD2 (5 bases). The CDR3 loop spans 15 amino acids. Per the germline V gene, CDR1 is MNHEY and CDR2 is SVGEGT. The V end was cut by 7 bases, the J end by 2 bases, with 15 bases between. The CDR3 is CASNKDFRPYNEQFF. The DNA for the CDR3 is TGTGCCAGCAACAAGGACTTCCGGCCCTACAATGAGCAGTTCTTC.

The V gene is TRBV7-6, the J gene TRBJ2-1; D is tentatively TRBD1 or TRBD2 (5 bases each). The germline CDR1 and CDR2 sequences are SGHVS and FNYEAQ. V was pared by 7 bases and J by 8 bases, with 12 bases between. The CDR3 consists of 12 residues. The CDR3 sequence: CASTGQKDEQFF. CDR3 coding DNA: TGTGCCAGCACGGGGCAAAAGGATGAGCAGTTCTTC.

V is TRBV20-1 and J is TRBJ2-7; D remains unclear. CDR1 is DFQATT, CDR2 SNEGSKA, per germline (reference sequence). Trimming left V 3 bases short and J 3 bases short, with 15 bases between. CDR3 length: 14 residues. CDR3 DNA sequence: TGCAGTGCTAGGACCCCCGCATACTTCTACGAGCAGTACTTC. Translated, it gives CSARTPAYFYEQYF.

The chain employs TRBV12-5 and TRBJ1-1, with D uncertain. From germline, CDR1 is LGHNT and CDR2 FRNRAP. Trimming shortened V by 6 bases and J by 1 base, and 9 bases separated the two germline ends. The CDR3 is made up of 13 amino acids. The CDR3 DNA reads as TGTGCTAGTGGCCGCGGACCGAACACTGAAGCTTTCTTT. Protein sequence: CASGRGPNTEAFF. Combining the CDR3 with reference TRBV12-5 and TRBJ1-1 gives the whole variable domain DARVTQTPRHKVTEMGQEVTMRCQPILGHNTVFWYRQTMMQGLELLAYFRNRAPLDDSGMPKDRFSAEMPDATLATLKIQPSEPRDSAVYFCASGRGPNTEAFFGQGTRLTVV.

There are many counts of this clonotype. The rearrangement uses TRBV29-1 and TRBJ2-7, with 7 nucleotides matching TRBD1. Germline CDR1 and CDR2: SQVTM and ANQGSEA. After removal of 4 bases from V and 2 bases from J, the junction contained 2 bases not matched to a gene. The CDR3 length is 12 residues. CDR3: CSVAGQTYEQYF. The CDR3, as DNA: TGCAGCGTTGCGGGACAGACCTACGAGCAGTACTTC.

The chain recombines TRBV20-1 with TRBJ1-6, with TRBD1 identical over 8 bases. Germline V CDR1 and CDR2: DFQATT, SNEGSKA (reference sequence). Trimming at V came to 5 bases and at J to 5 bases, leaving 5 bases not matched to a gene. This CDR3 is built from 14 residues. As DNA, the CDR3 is TGCAGTGCTGAGGACAGGGCTGATAATTCACCCCTCCACTTT. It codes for CSAEDRADNSPLHF.

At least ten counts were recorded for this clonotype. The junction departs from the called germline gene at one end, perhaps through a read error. In DNA form, the CDR3 reads TGTGCTAGCAGCTTGTCTGTACAATCTACGCAGTATTTT. It translates to CASSLSVQSTQYF. V is TRBV7-7 and J is TRBJ2-3; no clear D gene. Germline CDR1 is SSHAT and CDR2 is FNYEAQ (reference sequence). This CDR3 has 13 residues.

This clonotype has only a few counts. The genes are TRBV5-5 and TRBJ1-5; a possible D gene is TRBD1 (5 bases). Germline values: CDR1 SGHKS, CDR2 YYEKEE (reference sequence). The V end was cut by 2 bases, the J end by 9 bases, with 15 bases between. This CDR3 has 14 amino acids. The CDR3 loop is CASSFGDSQRPQHF. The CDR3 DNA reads TGTGCCAGCAGCTTCGGTGACAGCCAAAGGCCCCAGCATTTT.

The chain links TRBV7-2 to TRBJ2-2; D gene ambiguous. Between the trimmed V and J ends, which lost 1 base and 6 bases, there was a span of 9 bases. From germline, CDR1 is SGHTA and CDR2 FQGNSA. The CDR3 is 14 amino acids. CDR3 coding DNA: TGTGCCAGCAGCTTAGTGGCCGAAGCCGGGGAGCTGTTTTTT. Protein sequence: CASSLVAEAGELFF.

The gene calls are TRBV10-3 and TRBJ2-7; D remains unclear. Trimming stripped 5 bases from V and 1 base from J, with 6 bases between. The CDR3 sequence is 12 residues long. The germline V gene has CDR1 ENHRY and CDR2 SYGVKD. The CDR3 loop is CAISLGSYEQYF. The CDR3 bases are TGTGCCATCAGTCTCGGATCCTACGAGCAGTACTTC.